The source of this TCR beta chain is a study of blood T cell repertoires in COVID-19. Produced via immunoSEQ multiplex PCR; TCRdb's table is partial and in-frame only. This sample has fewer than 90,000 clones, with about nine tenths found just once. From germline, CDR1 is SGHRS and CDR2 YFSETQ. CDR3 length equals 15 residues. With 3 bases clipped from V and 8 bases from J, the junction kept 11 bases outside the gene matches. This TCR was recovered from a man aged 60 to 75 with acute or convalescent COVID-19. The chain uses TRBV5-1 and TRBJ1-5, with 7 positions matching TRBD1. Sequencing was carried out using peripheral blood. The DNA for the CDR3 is TGCGCCAGCAGCTCCCAGGGGGGCAGGACGGAGCCCCAGCATTTT. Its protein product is CASSSQGGRTEPQHF.